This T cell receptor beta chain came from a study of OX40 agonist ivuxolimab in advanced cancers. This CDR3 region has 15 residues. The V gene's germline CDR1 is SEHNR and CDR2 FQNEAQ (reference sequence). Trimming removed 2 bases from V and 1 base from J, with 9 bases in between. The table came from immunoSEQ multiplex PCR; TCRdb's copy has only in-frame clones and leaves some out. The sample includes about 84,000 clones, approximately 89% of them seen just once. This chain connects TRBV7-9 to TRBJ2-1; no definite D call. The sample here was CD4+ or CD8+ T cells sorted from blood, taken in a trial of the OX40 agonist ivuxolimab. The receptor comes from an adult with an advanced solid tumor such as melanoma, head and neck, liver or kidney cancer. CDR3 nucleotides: TGTGCCAGCAGCTTACGAGCAGGATCCTACAATGAGCAGTTCTTC. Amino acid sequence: CASSLRAGSYNEQFF.